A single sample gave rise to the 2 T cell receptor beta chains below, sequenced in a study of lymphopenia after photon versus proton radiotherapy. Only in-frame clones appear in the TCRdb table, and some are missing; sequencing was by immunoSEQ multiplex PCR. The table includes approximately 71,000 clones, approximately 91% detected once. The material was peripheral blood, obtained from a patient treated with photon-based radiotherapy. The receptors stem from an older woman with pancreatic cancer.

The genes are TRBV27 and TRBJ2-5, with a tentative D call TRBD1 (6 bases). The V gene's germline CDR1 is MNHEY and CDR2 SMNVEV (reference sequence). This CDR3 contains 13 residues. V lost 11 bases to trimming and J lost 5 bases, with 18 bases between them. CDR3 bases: TGTGCCGGACCTATACAGGGAGCCGAGACCCAGTACTTC. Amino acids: CAGPIQGAETQYF.

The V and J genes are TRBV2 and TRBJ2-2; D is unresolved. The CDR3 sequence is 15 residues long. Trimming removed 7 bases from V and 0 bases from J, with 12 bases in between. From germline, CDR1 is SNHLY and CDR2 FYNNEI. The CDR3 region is CASNMGGSNTGELFF. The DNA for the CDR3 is TGTGCCAGCAATATGGGCGGTTCGAACACCGGGGAGCTGTTTTTT.